This TCR beta chain was obtained from a study of blood T cell repertoires in COVID-19. Turning to the study itself: Sources were T cells, B-cell-depleted T cells, or PBMCs; the material itself was cDNA or gDNA.

Original analysis: The assay estimated nucleated cells by amplifying reference gene primers. The assay was immunoSEQ multiplex PCR, and TCRdb's table has in-frame clones only and misses some. V and J calls and clone size are copied from that table; D and trimming were computed from the DNA. The repertoire includes over 200,000 clones, about four fifths of them detected once, and about 2.3% sits in the top ten. Germline loops: CDR1 SGHNT, CDR2 YENEEA. V shed 1 base, J shed 2 bases, and the junction held 3 bases outside the gene matches. The CDR3 length is 15 residues. The rearrangement uses TRBV11-3 and TRBJ2-7; 9 bases line up with TRBD1. Source material: peripheral blood. This sequence was found in a woman between 40 and 55 years old with active or convalescent COVID-19. In nucleotides, the CDR3 is TGTGCCAGCAGCTTAGGGACAGGGGACGCCTACGAGCAGTACTTC. Translated: CASSLGTGDAYEQYF. The complete variable domain, with remaining parts taken from reference TRBV11-3 and TRBJ2-7, reads EAGVVQSPRYKIIEKKQPVAFWCNPISGHNTLYWYLQNLGQGPELLIRYENEEAVDDSQLPKDRFSAERLKGVDSTLKIQPAELGDSAVYLCASSLGTGDAYEQYFGPGTRLTVT.